The T cell receptor (beta chain) under discussion was sequenced for a study of shared clonotypes between healthy human individuals. Sorted-subset replicate PCR reactions contained 200 ng DNA, corresponding to about 30,000 T cell genomes. Under the authors' procedure: From ImmunoSEQ came sequences covering only the junction and carrying no quality scores, so filtering differed. Using immunoSEQ multiplex PCR, the repertoire was profiled, and TCRdb retains in-frame clones only, with some absent. V and J calls and clone size come straight from that table; D and trimming were deduced from the DNA. The sample lists hundreds of thousands of clones; approximately 73% were seen once. General observations from the study: The study found lower generation probabilities in non-shared clonotypes than in those shared by all four donors. Tissue TCR repertoires likely differ from these blood-only repertoires.

With regard to this clone: Its matching antigen is unknown.

The V gene end was trimmed by 5 bases and the J gene end by 6 bases; junction bases not matched to a gene: 22. Germline CDR1 and CDR2: SEHNR and FQNEAQ (reference sequence). The CDR3 is 19 residues long. The chain uses TRBV7-9 and TRBJ2-3, with TRBD2 matching over 8 bases. The receptor comes from a woman aged 30 to 39 in good health. The sequenced sample consisted of memory CD4+ T cells sorted from blood. As to subset: CD45RA-negative fraction. The DNA for the CDR3 is TGTGCCAGCAGCAACCCGGGACTAGGGACGGGGCCGGCGAGGGATACGCAGTATTTT. This encodes CASSNPGLGTGPARDTQYF.